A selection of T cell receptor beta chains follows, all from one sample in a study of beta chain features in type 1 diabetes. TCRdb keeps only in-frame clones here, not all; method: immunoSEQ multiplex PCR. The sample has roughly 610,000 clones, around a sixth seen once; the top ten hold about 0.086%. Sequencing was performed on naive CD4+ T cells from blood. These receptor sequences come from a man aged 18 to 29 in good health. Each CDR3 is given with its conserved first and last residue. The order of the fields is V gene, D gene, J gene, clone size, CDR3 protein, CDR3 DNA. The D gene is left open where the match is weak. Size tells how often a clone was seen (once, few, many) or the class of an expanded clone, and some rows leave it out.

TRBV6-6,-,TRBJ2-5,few,CASSTLSPQETQYF,TGTGCCAGCTCGACTTTATCCCCCCAAGAGACCCAGTACTTC
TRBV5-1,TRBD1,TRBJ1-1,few,CASRFPGQGRNTEAFF,TGCGCCAGCAGATTCCCGGGACAGGGGAGGAACACTGAAGCTTTCTTT
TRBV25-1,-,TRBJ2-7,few,CASSVAGNYEQYF,TGTGCCAGCAGTGTGGCAGGAAACTACGAGCAGTACTTC
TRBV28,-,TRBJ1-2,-,CASSFLSYGYTF,TGTGCCAGCAGTTTCTTAAGCTATGGCTACACCTTC
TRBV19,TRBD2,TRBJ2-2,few,CASSRAGGHTGELFF,TGTGCCAGTAGTCGAGCGGGAGGCCACACCGGGGAGCTGTTTTTT
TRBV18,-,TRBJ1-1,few,CASSPLPAGTEAFF,TGTGCCAGCTCACCACTTCCGGCGGGGACTGAAGCTTTCTTT
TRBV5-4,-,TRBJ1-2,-,CASSFGRNYGYTF,TGTGCCAGCAGCTTCGGGAGGAACTATGGCTACACCTTC
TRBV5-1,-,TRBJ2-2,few,CASSLVPTGELFF,TGCGCCAGCAGCTTGGTACCTACCGGGGAGCTGTTTTTT
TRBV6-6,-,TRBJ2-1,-,CASSYSTYNEQFF,TGTGCCAGCAGTTACTCCACCTACAATGAGCAGTTCTTC
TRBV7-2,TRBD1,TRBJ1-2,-,CASSYVTGVGYTF,TGTGCCAGCAGCTACGTGACAGGGGTCGGCTACACCTTC
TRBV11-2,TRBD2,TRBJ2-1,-,CASSRGGLYNEQFF,TGTGCCAGCAGCCGGGGGGGCCTTTACAATGAGCAGTTCTTC
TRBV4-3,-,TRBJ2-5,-,CASSQDTGKSGEQYF,TGCGCCAGCAGCCAAGATACGGGGAAAAGCGGAGAGCAGTACTTC
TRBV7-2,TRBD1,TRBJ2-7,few,CASSLTGGGEQYF,TGTGCCAGCAGCTTGACAGGGGGCGGCGAGCAGTACTTC
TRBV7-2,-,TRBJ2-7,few,CASSPHEPGQYF,TGTGCCAGCAGCCCCCACGAGCCGGGGCAGTACTTC